The subject of this entry is one T cell receptor (beta chain). Germline V gives CDR1 SEHNR, CDR2 FQNEAQ (reference sequence). V lost 1 base and J 7 bases, leaving 11 bases between the germline ends. The CDR3 is 15 residues long. Repertoires were generated with immunoSEQ multiplex PCR, while TCRdb's copy carries only in-frame clones and drops some. The profile shows under 85,000 clones, about 83% of them singletons. The data derive from a study of blood T cell repertoires in COVID-19. Study-level background: Acute and convalescent COVID-19 samples came from the United States, Italy and Spain. T cells, B-cell-depleted T cells, or PBMCs provided the cDNA or gDNA that served as material.

The TCR sequence derives from a woman of 80 years or more with active or convalescent COVID-19. This chain connects TRBV7-9 to TRBJ1-6, with D perhaps matching TRBD1 (6 bases). The sequenced sample consisted of peripheral blood. CDR3 in amino acids: CASSLVGAGNSPLHF. The CDR3 DNA sequence: TGTGCCAGCAGCTTAGTGGGGGCAGGCAATTCACCCCTCCACTTT.